This is a list of T cell receptor beta chains from one sample in a study of human T cells and chemical hapten exposure. TCRdb used MiXCR to reprocess the RACE reads, holding one entry per CDR3 protein. Of about 98,000 distinct CDR3 sequences listed, under 14% are singletons. Sequenced here: whole blood, sampled in connection with sensitization to the hapten diphenylcyclopropenone (DPC). These receptors were collected from a woman aged 60 to 75 with alopecia areata. Some clones in this sample may be carry-over from other donors' samples. The CDR3 runs from the conserved cysteine through the conserved F or W. D genes are given only for firm matches. A row's size may be missing; if present it is once, few, many or a size class.

J gene	V gene	clone size	D gene	CDR3 protein	CDR3 DNA
TRBJ2-7	TRBV14	many	.	CASSQDLTAEQYF	TGTGCCAGCAGCCAAGATCTCACTGCCGAGCAGTACTTC
TRBJ1-1	TRBV4-2	.	.	CASSQDSPRRLANTEAFF	TGTGCCAGCAGCCAAGATTCCCCCCGGAGGCTGGCGAACACTGAAGCTTTCTTT
TRBJ2-7	TRBV29-1	.	.	CSVQGYEQYF	TGCAGCGTTCAGGGGTACGAGCAGTACTTC
TRBJ1-5	TRBV20-1	.	.	CSGPQGYSNQPQHF	TGCAGTGGACCGCAGGGTTATAGCAATCAGCCCCAGCATTTT
TRBJ2-2	TRBV7-9	few	TRBD2	CASSLWRGSGELFF	TGTGCCAGCAGCTTATGGCGGGGGAGCGGGGAGCTGTTTTTT
TRBJ1-4	TRBV25-1	.	.	CASSERTENEKLFF	TGTGCCAGCAGTGAGCGTACAGAAAATGAAAAACTGTTTTTT
TRBJ2-5	TRBV27	few	TRBD1	CASSSQGAAQETQYF	TGTGCCAGCAGTTCCCAGGGGGCAGCTCAAGAGACCCAGTACTTC
TRBJ2-4	TRBV6-5	many	.	CASSWQGPNRGKNIQYF	TGTGCCAGCTCTTGGCAGGGGCCCAATAGGGGCAAAAACATTCAGTACTTC
TRBJ1-6	TRBV20-1	.	TRBD1	CSARVTGARGDSPLHF	TGCAGTGCTAGAGTTACAGGGGCGCGTGGGGATTCACCCCTCCACTTT
TRBJ1-6	TRBV6-5	many	TRBD1	CASSPTGTGGSPLHF	TGTGCCAGCAGTCCGACCGGGACAGGTGGTTCACCCCTCCACTTT
TRBJ1-6	TRBV7-2	few	.	CASSPRGVDSPLHF	TGTGCCAGCAGCCCCCGCGGGGTCGATTCACCCCTCCACTTT
TRBJ2-7	TRBV10-3	few	.	CAISESPRVAYEQYF	TGTGCCATCAGTGAGTCCCCCAGGGTCGCCTACGAGCAGTACTTC
TRBJ2-7	TRBV2	many	.	CASSEADGGPQYF	TGTGCCAGCAGTGAAGCGGACGGAGGTCCTCAGTACTTC
TRBJ1-2	TRBV20-1	many	.	CSARRSGGGYGYTF	TGCAGTGCTCGCAGATCGGGGGGCGGATATGGCTACACCTTC
TRBJ1-4	TRBV29-1	few	.	CSAVRQFRGRNEKLFF	.
TRBJ2-2	TRBV20-1	.	TRBD1	CSAVRDRAGGELFF	TGCAGTGCTGTCCGGGACAGGGCTGGCGGGGAGCTGTTTTTT
TRBJ1-2	TRBV29-1	few	TRBD1	CSADRGGGGYTF	TGCAGCGCGGACAGGGGAGGAGGAGGCTACACCTTC
TRBJ2-7	TRBV3-1	few	.	CASSQGSGGEQYF	TGTGCCAGCAGCCAAGGCTCTGGGGGCGAGCAGTACTTC
TRBJ2-2	TRBV7-9	few	.	CASSAWGSTGELFF	TGTGCCAGCAGTGCGTGGGGAAGCACCGGGGAGCTGTTTTTT
TRBJ2-2	TRBV2	many	TRBD2	CASSAKLAGGSTGELFF	TGTGCCAGCAGCGCTAAGCTAGCGGGGGGCAGCACCGGGGAGCTGTTTTTT
TRBJ1-1	TRBV18	.	.	CASSPQGLWGDTEAFF	TGTGCCAGCTCACCGCAGGGGCTTTGGGGAGACACTGAAGCTTTCTTT
TRBJ1-2	TRBV3-1	many	.	CASSQVSNYGYTF	TGTGCCAGCAGCCAAGTATCGAACTATGGCTACACCTTC
TRBJ2-7	TRBV5-4	.	TRBD1	CVSSPGQGLVMAYEQYF	TGTGTCAGCAGCCCGGGACAGGGGTTAGTAATGGCCTACGAGCAGTACTTC
TRBJ1-5	TRBV6-6	few	.	CASSYSLRRDQPQHF	TGTGCCAGCAGTTACTCGTTAAGGAGAGATCAGCCCCAGCATTTT
TRBJ2-2	TRBV25-1	few	TRBD2	CASSVSGGALGGELFF	TGTGCCAGCAGTGTCAGCGGGGGGGCCTTAGGCGGGGAGCTGTTTTTT
TRBJ2-3	TRBV5-5	.	TRBD1	CASSLVDRGSDTQYF	TGTGCCAGCAGCTTGGTGGACAGGGGGTCAGATACGCAGTATTTT
TRBJ1-6	TRBV11-2	many	.	CASSPQNWRASPLHF	TGTGCCAGCAGCCCCCAAAATTGGCGCGCTTCACCCCTCCACTTT
TRBJ1-6	TRBV7-9	many	TRBD1	CASSLVPGQQNSPLHF	TGTGCCAGCAGCTTAGTTCCGGGACAGCAGAATTCACCCCTCCACTTT
TRBJ2-7	TRBV29-1	many	.	CSVGGIYEQYF	TGCAGCGTTGGTGGAATCTACGAGCAGTACTTC
TRBJ2-5	TRBV29-1	few	.	CSGSQGLETQYF	TGCAGCGGCTCCCAGGGGCTAGAGACCCAGTACTTC
TRBJ2-5	TRBV3-1	.	.	CASSPDTEETQYF	TGTGCCAGCAGCCCCGACACTGAAGAGACCCAGTACTTC
TRBJ2-1	TRBV7-6	many	.	CASSFDRTYNEQFF	TGTGCCAGCAGCTTTGACAGGACTTACAATGAGCAGTTCTTC
TRBJ2-5	TRBV7-7	.	TRBD1	CASSFGQGETQYF	TGTGCTAGCAGCTTCGGACAGGGAGAGACCCAGTACTTC